The TCR beta chain under discussion was sequenced for a study of response to subunit inactivated influenza vaccine. Notes on the study in general: It was the authors' suggestion that each seasonal influenza vaccination recruits few new T cells.

From the RT-PCR reads, TCRdb called clonotypes with MiXCR, one entry per CDR3 protein. There are over 650,000 distinct CDR3 sequences in the sample; around 18% occur only once, and approximately 10% lies in the top ten. V gave up 4 bases and J gave up 5 bases; unmatched junction bases: 5. The CDR3 is made up of 15 amino acids. Germline values: CDR1 SGHRS, CDR2 YFSETQ. A word on this clonotype: Antigen unknown.

Sequenced material: PBMCs from blood, taken roughly 5 days after vaccination. This rearrangement joins TRBV5-1 to TRBJ2-2, with 10 bases matching TRBD1. The receptor comes from a man aged 45-65 years who received an inactivated influenza vaccine. CDR3: CASSRTGQGTGELFF. CDR3 bases: TGCGCCAGCAGCCGGACGGGACAGGGGACCGGGGAGCTGTTTTTT. The whole variable domain, remainder taken from reference TRBV5-1 and TRBJ2-2, is KAGVTQTPRYLIKTRGQQVTLSCSPISGHRSVSWYQQTPGQGLQFLFEYFSETQRNKGNFPGRFSGRQFSNSRSEMNVSTLELGDSALYLCASSRTGQGTGELFFGEGSRLTVL.